This TCR beta chain was sequenced in a study of vaccination effects on CD4 cells after COVID-19. Findings and caveats of the study: Infection-derived and vaccine-derived clones contracted markedly late after vaccination. In healthy vaccinees, only 1 of 255 vaccine-induced clones cross-reacted with common cold coronaviruses.

Clones were sequenced by immunoSEQ multiplex PCR, and TCRdb holds only the in-frame ones, with some missing. Among 70,000 to 95,000 clones, approximately 74% were seen once, and the ten largest hold approximately 1.5%. As to this clone: Antigen unknown.

The CDR3 consists of 15 residues. Germline assignment: CDR1 MNHEY and CDR2 SVGAGI. V was cut by 6 bases and J by 1 base, with 14 bases left in between. Before any sequencing was done, the ViraFEST assay used viral peptide pools to expand antigen-specific CD4+ T cells. The authors isolated CD4+ T cells after 10 days of culture. Vaccinated recipients, who were negative for nucleocapsid antibodies, had no history of SARS-CoV-2 infection. The chain joins TRBV6-5 to TRBJ2-3; TRBD1 or TRBD2 may be the D gene (5 bases each). This sequence originates from a human donor who received a COVID-19 vaccine. The sequencing used CD4+ T cells from PBMCs cultured with HCoV-229E spike peptides, collected before COVID-19 vaccination. The CDR3 nucleotides read TGTGCCAGCAGATCGGTTCGGGGCGGCACAGATACGCAGTATTTT. Residues: CASRSVRGGTDTQYF.